This paragraph covers one TCR beta chain sequence. The antigen is unknown. This entry is derived from a study of T cells expressing NK-cell markers. The wider study: It was from sorted CD3+CD56+NKG2C+, CD3+CD56+NKG2C- and CD3+CD56-NKG2C+ T cells that TCR beta repertoires came. HCMV serostatus: seven of eight sequenced donors positive, one negative.

Findings and limits, study-wide: Dominant NKG2C+ clonotypes in a handful of donors made up roughly 1.0-7.0% of CD8+ T cells.

In germline, CDR1 is MDHEN, CDR2 SYDVKM. This CDR3 spans 15 amino acids. TCRdb reprocessed the 5' RACE reads and stores each CDR3 protein as one record, lacking DNA. In all, the sample yields 450,000 to 600,000 distinct CDR3 sequences. This chain connects TRBV28 to TRBJ2-7. The TCR originated in a man in his late teens or twenties in good health. The sequenced sample was blood T cells: a sorted CD56 or NKG2C T cell subset, CD4+ or CD8+ T cells, or bulk PBMC T cells (not recorded which). CDR3: CASSLPYSIHYEQYF.